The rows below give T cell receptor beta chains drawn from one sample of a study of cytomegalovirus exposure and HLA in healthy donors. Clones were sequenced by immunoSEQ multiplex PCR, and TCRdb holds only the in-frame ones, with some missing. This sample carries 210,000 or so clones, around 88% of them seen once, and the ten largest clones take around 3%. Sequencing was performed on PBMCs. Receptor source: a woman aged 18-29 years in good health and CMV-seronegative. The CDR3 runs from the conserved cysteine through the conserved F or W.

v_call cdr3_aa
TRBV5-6 CASSLSGVFFYEQYF
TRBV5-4 CASSPPGTGGTAGELFF
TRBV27 CASIVGLPNTGELFF
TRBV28 CASSLAYRANGYGYTF
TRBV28 CASLISSGQLNTEAFF
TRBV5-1 CASSLRTGGYEQYF
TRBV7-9 CASSLARREVSYNEQFF
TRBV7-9 CASSFGLAGEGELFF
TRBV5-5 CASSPDRFLYEQYF
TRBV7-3 CASSLTGLAGNTDTQYF
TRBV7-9 CASSLGEGLYSVQFF
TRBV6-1 CASKLTPQQPQHF
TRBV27 CASSLSPLDRVKTGANVLTF
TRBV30 CAWSVGAGAVDTQYF
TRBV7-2 CASSLDSLRGTQYF
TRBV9 CASNAGTATNEKLFF
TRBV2 CASSAQGSYEQYF
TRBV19 CASSTASGYNEQFF
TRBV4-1 CASKERVSTGELFF
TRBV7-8 CASSFGLGSGNTIYF
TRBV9 CASSPHSRLAVPYEQYF
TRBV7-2 CASSAPGTQFHEQYF
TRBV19 CASIPSGSVITGELFF
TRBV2 CASSEARDRGATVLNEKLFF
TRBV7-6 CASRNPLAGEDNEQFF
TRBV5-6 CASSSDRVEHTF
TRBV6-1 CASSEPDRAVNQPQHF
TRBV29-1 CSAGRGRETQYF
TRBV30 CAWRLPAELKYEKLFF
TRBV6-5 CASSYYRGAHLEQYF
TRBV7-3 CASSLQVSSNQPQHF
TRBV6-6 CASSSGSDWRNIQYF
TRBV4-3 CASSQDRQETQYF
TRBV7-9 CASSLDRNNEQFF
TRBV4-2 CASSHGTAPNIQYF
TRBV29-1 CSVAQGAEQYF
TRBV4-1 CASSQDTSGDTDTQYF
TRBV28 CASSSPAGHREQYF
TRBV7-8 CASSRGGGSQETQYF
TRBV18 CASSPRDVRVRHEQYF
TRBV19 CASSIQCPGGGPQVEGTQYF
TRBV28 CAADGTPSGNEQFF
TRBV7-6 CASSLDRAGGTDTQYF
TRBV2 CASSPNLRGQGGYTF
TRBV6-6 CASSDSRVDEQYF
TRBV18 CASSPMAGTNTGELFF
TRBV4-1 CASSQIASGSTYGYTF
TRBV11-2 CASTSGRGRGYYNEQFF
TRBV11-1 CASSSLDRHYEQYF
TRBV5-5 CASSNTEYSYNEQFF
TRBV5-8 CASSRGTASYNEQFF
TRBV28 CASGPPYGYTF
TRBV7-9 CASSFTLRNTEAFF